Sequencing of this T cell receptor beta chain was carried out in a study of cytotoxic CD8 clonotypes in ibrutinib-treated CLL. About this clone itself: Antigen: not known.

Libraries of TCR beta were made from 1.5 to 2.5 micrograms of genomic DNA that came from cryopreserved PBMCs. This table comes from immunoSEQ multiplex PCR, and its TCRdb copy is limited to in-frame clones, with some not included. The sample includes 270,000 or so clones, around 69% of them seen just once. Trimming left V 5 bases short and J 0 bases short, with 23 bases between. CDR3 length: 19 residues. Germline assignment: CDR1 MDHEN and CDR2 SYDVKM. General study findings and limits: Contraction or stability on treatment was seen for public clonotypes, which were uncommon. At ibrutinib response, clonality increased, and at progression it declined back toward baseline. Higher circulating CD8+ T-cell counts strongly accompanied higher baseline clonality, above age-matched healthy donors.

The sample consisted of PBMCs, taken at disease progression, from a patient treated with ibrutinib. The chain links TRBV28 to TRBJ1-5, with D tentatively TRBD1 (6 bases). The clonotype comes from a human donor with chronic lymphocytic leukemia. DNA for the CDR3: TGTGCCAGCAGTGGACAGTACAGCTTGGGGGCTTATAGCAATCAGCCCCAGCATTTT. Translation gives CASSGQYSLGAYSNQPQHF.